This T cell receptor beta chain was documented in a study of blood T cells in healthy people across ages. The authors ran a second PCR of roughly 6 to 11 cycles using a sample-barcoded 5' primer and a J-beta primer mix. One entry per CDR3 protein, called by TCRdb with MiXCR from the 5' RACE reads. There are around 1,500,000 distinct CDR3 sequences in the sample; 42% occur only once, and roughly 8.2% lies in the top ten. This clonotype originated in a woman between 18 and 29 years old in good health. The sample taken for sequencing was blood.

CDR3 protein: CASSTGGTDSNQPQHF. Written as DNA, the CDR3 is TGCGCCAGCAGCACGGGAGGGACGGATAGCAATCAGCCCCAGCATTTT. The rearrangement uses TRBV5-1 and TRBJ1-5; possible D gene TRBD1, 5 bases. The CDR3 sequence is 16 residues long. Looked up from germline, CDR1 is SGHRS and CDR2 is YFSETQ. Trimming pared 4 bases from V and 0 bases from J, leaving 14 bases between.